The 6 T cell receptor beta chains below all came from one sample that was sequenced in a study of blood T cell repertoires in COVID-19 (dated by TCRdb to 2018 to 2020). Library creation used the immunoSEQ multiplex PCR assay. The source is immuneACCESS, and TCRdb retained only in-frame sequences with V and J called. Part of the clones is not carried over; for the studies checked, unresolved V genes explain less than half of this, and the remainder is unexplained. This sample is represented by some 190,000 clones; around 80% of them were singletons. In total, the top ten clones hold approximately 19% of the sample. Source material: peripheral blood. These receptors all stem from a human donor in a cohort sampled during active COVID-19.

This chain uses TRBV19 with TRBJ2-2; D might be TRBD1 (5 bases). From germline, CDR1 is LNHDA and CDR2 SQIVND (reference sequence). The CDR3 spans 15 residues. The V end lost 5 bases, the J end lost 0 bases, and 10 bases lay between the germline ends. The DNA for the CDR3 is TGTGCCAGTAGTTGGACACCCGCGAACACCGGGGAGCTGTTTTTT. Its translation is CASSWTPANTGELFF.

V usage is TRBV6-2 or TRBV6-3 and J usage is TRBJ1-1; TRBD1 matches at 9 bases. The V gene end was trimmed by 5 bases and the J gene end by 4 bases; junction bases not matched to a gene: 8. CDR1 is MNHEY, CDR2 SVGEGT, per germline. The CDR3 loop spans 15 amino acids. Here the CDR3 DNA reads TGTGCCAGCAGTACCTCCGGGACAGGGCCCACTGAAGCTTTCTTT. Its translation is CASSTSGTGPTEAFF.

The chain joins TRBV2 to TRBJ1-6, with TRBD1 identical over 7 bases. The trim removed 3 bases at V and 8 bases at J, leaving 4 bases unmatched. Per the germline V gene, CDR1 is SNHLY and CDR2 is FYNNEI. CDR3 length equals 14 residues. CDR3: CASSEVQGDSPLHF. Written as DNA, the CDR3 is TGTGCCAGCAGTGAGGTCCAGGGGGATTCACCCCTCCACTTT.

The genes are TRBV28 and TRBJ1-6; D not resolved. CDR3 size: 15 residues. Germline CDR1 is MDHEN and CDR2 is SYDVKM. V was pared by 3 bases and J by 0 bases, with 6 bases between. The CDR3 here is CASSFGSSYNSPLHF. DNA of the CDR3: TGTGCCAGCAGTTTTGGGAGCTCCTATAATTCACCCCTCCACTTT.

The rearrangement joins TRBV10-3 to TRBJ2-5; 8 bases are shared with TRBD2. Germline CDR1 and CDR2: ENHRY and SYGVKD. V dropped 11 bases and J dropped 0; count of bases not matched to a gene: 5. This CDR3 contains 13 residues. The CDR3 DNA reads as TGTGCCGCCAAGCGGGAGAACCAAGAGACCCAGTACTTC. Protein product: CAAKRENQETQYF.

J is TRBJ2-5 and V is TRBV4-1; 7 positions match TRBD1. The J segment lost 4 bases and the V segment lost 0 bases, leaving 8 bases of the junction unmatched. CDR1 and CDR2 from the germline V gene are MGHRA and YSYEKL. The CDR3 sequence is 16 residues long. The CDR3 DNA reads TGCGCCAGCAGCCAAGAGGTAGACAGGGTCGGAGAGACCCAGTACTTC. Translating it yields CASSQEVDRVGETQYF.